A few counts support the clone carrying this T cell receptor beta chain. Germline V gives CDR1 MNHEY, CDR2 SVGAGI. The CDR3 runs to 16 residues. The ends lost 4 bases at V and 3 bases at J; junction bases unmatched: 8. Each CDR3 protein is one row after TCRdb ran MiXCR on the RT-PCR reads. The profile shows roughly 190,000 distinct CDR3 sequences, about 12% of them singletons. The data originate from a study of response to subunit inactivated influenza vaccine. The data were also submitted as part of a second study, on T cells expressing NK-cell markers. As reported in that work: The cDNA for TCR beta came from 5'RACE template switching with UMIs. Sequencing of TCR beta repertoires drew on sorted CD3+CD56+NKG2C+, CD3+CD56+NKG2C- and CD3+CD56-NKG2C+ T cells. Just one sequenced donor of eight was HCMV-seronegative, while seven were seropositive.

This chain uses TRBV6-5 with TRBJ2-7; 11 positions agree with TRBD1. The origin of this receptor is a man aged 45-60 years who received an inactivated influenza vaccine. The material sequenced was CD8+ T cells sorted from PBMCs, taken 11 to 12 days after vaccination. CDR3 residues: CASSFRTDRGHYEQYF. The CDR3 coding sequence is TGTGCCAGCAGTTTCCGAACGGACAGGGGGCACTACGAGCAGTACTTC.